This paragraph reports one TCR beta chain. Its target is not known. Germline V gene sequence: CDR1 KGHSH, CDR2 LQKENI. Trimming cost V 3 bases and J 7 bases; bases outside gene matches: 2. CDR3 size: 13 residues. The entry originates in a study of T cells after yellow fever vaccination. Via MiXCR, TCRdb re-called the 5' RACE reads, giving one row per CDR3 protein. The profile shows hundreds of thousands of distinct CDR3 sequences, less than 20% of them singletons. Study outcomes and limitations: Weaker in magnitude, the secondary response showed a faster peak on day 5 versus 15.

Sample: PBMCs, taken 4 to 6 days after the first yellow fever vaccination. This rearrangement joins TRBV18 to TRBJ2-4, with TRBD1 identical over 8 bases. This TCR was sampled from a man aged 18 to 30 who received the YFV17D yellow fever vaccine. CDR3 protein: CASSPDRVNIQYF. For the CDR3, the DNA is TGTGCCAGCTCACCGGACAGGGTGAACATTCAGTACTTC. The whole variable domain, remainder taken from reference TRBV18 and TRBJ2-4, is NAGVMQNPRHLVRRRGQEARLRCSPMKGHSHVYWYRQLPEEGLKFMVYLQKENIIDESGMPKERFSAEFPKEGPSILRIQQVVRGDSAAYFCASSPDRVNIQYFGAGTRLSVL.